The 25 T cell receptor beta chains listed next were all sequenced from one sample in a study of beta chain features in type 1 diabetes. Every isolated RNA sample was fully reverse transcribed, so sequencing captured expressed TCRB transcripts. TCRdb's copy holds only in-frame clones and misses some; the assay was immunoSEQ multiplex PCR. This sample has 680,000 or so clones, with roughly 15% found just once. The sequencing input was naive CD4+ T cells from blood. The receptors stem from a man in his late teens or twenties in good health.

The sample holds one count of this clone. In DNA, the CDR3 is TGCGCCAGCAGCCGCCGGTGGCTCTCTGGGGCCAACGTCCTGACTTTC. Translated: CASSRRWLSGANVLTF. The gene calls are TRBV23-1 and TRBJ2-6; D is unclear. TRBV23-1 is given ORF status, its function remaining uncertain. Deletions cut 6 bases from V and 0 bases from J, with 12 bases between. The CDR3 is 16 residues long.

Of note for this clone: The identical CDR3 is also encoded by other nucleotide sequences in the sample. The J gene is TRBJ1-4, the V gene TRBV7-2; 9 bases fit TRBD1. The CDR3 is 15 amino acids. Germline CDR1 and CDR2: SGHTA and FQGNSA. The V gene end was trimmed by 4 bases and the J gene end by 3 bases; junction bases not matched to a gene: 3. DNA of the CDR3: TGTGCCAGCAGCTCACAGGGGGCAGCTAATGAAAAACTGTTTTTT. Protein sequence: CASSSQGAANEKLFF.

The genes are TRBV5-4 and TRBJ2-2; D unresolved. Trimming removed 4 bases at V and 7 bases at J, with 5 bases between. This CDR3 spans 11 amino acids. Germline V CDR1 and CDR2: SGHNT, YYREEE (reference sequence). The CDR3 reads CASSQNGELFF. The CDR3 region has the DNA TGTGCCAGCAGCCAAAACGGGGAGCTGTTTTTT. The variable domain in full, with the rest retrieved from reference TRBV5-4 and TRBJ2-2, is ETGVTQSPTHLIKTRGQQVTLRCSSQSGHNTVSWYQQALGQGPQFIFQYYREEENGRGNFPPRFSGLQFPNYSSELNVNALELDDSALYLCASSQNGELFFGEGSRLTVL.

The chain uses TRBV29-1 and TRBJ1-1; the D is unclear. V shed 4 bases and J shed 0 bases, with 6 bases lying between them. The CDR3 contains 12 residues. Germline assignment: CDR1 SQVTM and CDR2 ANQGSEA. CDR3 loop: CSVGEMNTEAFF. The DNA of the CDR3 is TGCAGCGTTGGGGAAATGAACACTGAAGCTTTCTTT.

V gene TRBV9 combines with J gene TRBJ1-4, with a possible D match to TRBD1 (6 bases). With 3 bases removed from V and 5 bases from J, the gap between germline ends came to 17 bases. This CDR3 has 16 residues. Germline V gives CDR1 SGDLS, CDR2 YYNGEE. CDR3 sequence: CASSAFHGGLNEKLFF. The CDR3 DNA reads TGTGCCAGCAGCGCTTTCCACGGGGGCTTAAATGAAAAACTGTTTTTT.

J is TRBJ1-1 and V is TRBV2; unclear D gene. This CDR3 comprises 12 residues. V was cut by 5 bases and J by 6 bases, with 10 bases left in between. The germline gives CDR1 SNHLY, CDR2 FYNNEI. The CDR3 here is CASSSGPAEAFF. CDR3 DNA: TGTGCCAGCAGTAGCGGTCCGGCTGAAGCTTTCTTT. Filled out from reference TRBV2 and TRBJ1-1, the complete variable domain reads EPEVTQTPSHQVTQMGQEVILRCVPISNHLYFYWYRQILGQKVEFLVSFYNNEISEKSEIFDDQFSVERPDGSNFTLKIRSTKLEDSAMYFCASSSGPAEAFFGQGTRLTVV.

As concerns this clone: The sample has other DNA sequences that encode this CDR3 too. The chain recombines TRBV18 with TRBJ2-1, with 14 bases aligning to TRBD2. V lost 0 bases, J lost 6 bases, and 1 base stayed unmatched. The CDR3 has 16 residues. Germline V gives CDR1 KGHSH, CDR2 LQKENI. The CDR3 protein is CASSPPGLAGVNEQFF. CDR3 sequence (DNA): TGTGCCAGCTCACCACCGGGACTAGCGGGAGTCAATGAGCAGTTCTTC.

The chain joins TRBV5-1 to TRBJ2-7, with D tentatively TRBD2 (6 bases). V lost 3 bases to trimming and J lost 2 bases, with 15 bases between them. The V gene's germline CDR1 is SGHRS and CDR2 YFSETQ. The CDR3 spans 15 residues. CDR3 sequence: CASSSLAGSPYEQYF. Written as DNA, the CDR3 is TGCGCCAGCAGCTCTTTGGCGGGGAGTCCCTACGAGCAGTACTTC.

This clone was counted only a few times. CDR3 sequence: CSVARTAYSYEQYF. The CDR3 coding sequence is TGCAGCGTTGCAAGGACAGCTTATTCCTACGAGCAGTACTTC. The chain links TRBV29-1 to TRBJ2-7; D may be TRBD1 (6 bases). Looked up from germline, CDR1 is SQVTM and CDR2 is ANQGSEA. The CDR3 has 14 residues. V dropped 4 bases and J dropped 1 base, with 14 bases sitting between them.

The chain is built from TRBV7-9 and TRBJ1-1; D is possibly TRBD1 (6 bases). CDR1 is SEHNR, CDR2 FQNEAQ, per germline (reference sequence). V lost 2 bases and J lost 4, with 17 bases in between. The CDR3 spans 16 residues. The CDR3 region is CASSLSSYNRVTEAFF. In nucleotides, the CDR3 is TGTGCCAGCAGCTTAAGTTCCTATAACAGGGTCACTGAAGCTTTCTTT. Complete variable domain (other parts from reference TRBV7-9 and TRBJ1-1): DTGVSQNPRHKITKRGQNVTFRCDPISEHNRLYWYRQTLGQGPEFLTYFQNEAQLEKSRLLSDRFSAERPKGSFSTLEIQRTEQGDSAMYLCASSLSSYNRVTEAFFGQGTRLTVV.

This clone appeared a few times. This chain joins TRBV9 and TRBJ2-1; TRBD1 matches 8 bases. Unmatched junction bases numbered 7, after V lost 4 bases and J lost 4 bases. CDR3 length equals 15 residues. CDR1 is SGDLS, CDR2 YYNGEE, per germline. The CDR3: CASSNRTGIYNEQFF. The CDR3 DNA reads TGTGCCAGCAGCAACAGGACAGGGATATACAATGAGCAGTTCTTC.

This chain connects TRBV27 to TRBJ1-5; D is uncertain. V was trimmed by 6 bases and J by 0 bases, leaving 15 bases between them. This CDR3 spans 16 amino acids. Germline V lookup: CDR1 MNHEY, CDR2 SMNVEV (reference sequence). The CDR3 region is CASSQRKTDSNQPQHF. The CDR3 DNA reads TGTGCCAGCAGCCAACGAAAGACTGATAGCAATCAGCCCCAGCATTTT.

This clone was recorded a few times. Just one base apart from a much larger clone, this may be a read error. V usage is TRBV25-1 and J usage is TRBJ2-6, with a tentative D call TRBD1 (6 bases). Germline V CDR1 and CDR2: MGHDK, SYGVNS. This CDR3 has 15 amino acids. Trimming cost V 3 bases and J 3 bases, with 9 bases left between them. CDR3 loop: CASSDGRGGANVLTF. The DNA of the CDR3 is TGTGCCAGCAGTGATGGCAGGGGTGGGGCCAACGTCCTGACTTTC.

This chain connects TRBV18 to TRBJ2-5; D uncertain. There are 12 residues in the CDR3. Trimming took off 1 base at V and 5 bases at J, with 5 bases between the two ends. CDR1 KGHSH and CDR2 LQKENI come from the germline V gene. The CDR3 sequence: CASSPRYETQYF. As DNA, the CDR3 is TGTGCCAGCTCACCACGGTATGAGACCCAGTACTTC.

This clone has a handful of counts. The rearrangement uses TRBV5-4 and TRBJ2-1, with 16 bases that match TRBD2. J lost 4 bases, V lost 4 bases, and 8 bases had no gene match. CDR3 length: 18 residues. Germline CDR1 reads SGHNT; CDR2 reads YYREEE (reference sequence). CDR3 in amino acids: CASSQGLAGGLSYNEQFF. The CDR3 bases are TGTGCCAGCAGCCAGGGACTAGCGGGGGGGCTAAGTTACAATGAGCAGTTCTTC. Supplemented by reference TRBV5-4 and TRBJ2-1, the full variable domain reads ETGVTQSPTHLIKTRGQQVTLRCSSQSGHNTVSWYQQALGQGPQFIFQYYREEENGRGNFPPRFSGLQFPNYSSELNVNALELDDSALYLCASSQGLAGGLSYNEQFFGPGTRLTVL.

This chain connects TRBV19 to TRBJ2-7; no firm D call. V was clipped by 5 bases and J by 4 bases, with 18 bases between them. This CDR3 contains 15 residues. Germline CDR1 is LNHDA and CDR2 is SQIVND (reference sequence). For the CDR3, the DNA is TGTGCCAGTAGTCCGTTGCCGGGTGGTCAATACGAGCAGTACTTC. This encodes CASSPLPGGQYEQYF.

This clone was observed a few times. This chain connects TRBV9 to TRBJ1-3; D is possibly TRBD1 (5 bases). This CDR3 is 14 amino acids long. Deletions cut 4 bases from V and 1 base from J, with 9 bases between. Looked up from germline, CDR1 is SGDLS and CDR2 is YYNGEE. The CDR3 nucleotides read TGTGCCAGCAGCCCGACAGTTTCTGGAAACACCATATATTTT. It is translated as CASSPTVSGNTIYF.

In its sample, this clone was seen once. The genes are TRBV2 and TRBJ2-5, with D perhaps TRBD2 (6 bases). The CDR3 runs 14 residues. The germline V and J ends were trimmed by 4 bases and 3 bases, with 12 bases remaining between them. Germline V gene sequence: CDR1 SNHLY, CDR2 FYNNEI. DNA of the CDR3: TGTGCCAGCAGTGTCGTTGGGGGGAAAGAGACCCAGTACTTC. Its translation: CASSVVGGKETQYF.

As to this clone: Additional DNA sequences in this sample encode the identical CDR3. This chain joins TRBV7-3 and TRBJ2-3; D gene ambiguous. The CDR3 sequence is 13 residues long. V was shortened by 4 bases and J by 0 bases, with 5 bases between the two germline ends. Germline CDR1 SGHTA, CDR2 FQGTGA. CDR3 DNA sequence: TGTGCCAGCAGCTCCCCGAGCACAGATACGCAGTATTTT. Translating gives CASSSPSTDTQYF.

This clone was seen only a few times. The same CDR3 also results from other DNA sequences found in this sample. V usage is TRBV9 and J usage is TRBJ2-7; D is ambiguous. Germline V lookup: CDR1 SGDLS, CDR2 YYNGEE. The CDR3 has 13 residues. V lost 0 bases to trimming and J lost 3 bases, with 7 bases between them. The CDR3 DNA is TGTGCCAGCAGCGTAGGGGCCGGCTACGAGCAGTACTTC. Protein sequence: CASSVGAGYEQYF.

The rearrangement links TRBV7-9 to TRBJ1-3, with D perhaps matching TRBD1 (6 bases). The CDR3 is made up of 17 amino acids. The V gene's germline CDR1 is SEHNR and CDR2 FQNEAQ (reference sequence). Trimming took 3 bases from V and 0 from J, leaving 15 bases between them. The DNA of the CDR3 is TGTGCCAGCAGCTTCGTTAGGGGGGGCCTCTCTGGAAACACCATATATTTT. This gives the protein CASSFVRGGLSGNTIYF.

This clone was detected a few times. The rearrangement joins TRBV14 to TRBJ2-3; 11 bases map to TRBD2. Per germline, CDR1 SGHDN and CDR2 FVKESK. The junction had 4 bases not matched to a gene; V was cut back by 6 bases and J by 2 bases. This CDR3 spans 15 amino acids. The CDR3 is CASSRLAGYTDTQYF. CDR3 nucleotides: TGTGCCAGCAGTCGACTAGCGGGGTACACAGATACGCAGTATTTT.

This clone was seen only a few times. The chain uses TRBV7-2 and TRBJ2-7; the D is unclear. The ends were cut back, 5 bases at V and 5 bases at J, with 7 bases in the middle. The CDR3 is 11 amino acids. Germline CDR1 is SGHTA and CDR2 is FQGNSA. CDR3 nucleotides: TGTGCCAGCAGCAACAGTCACGAGCAGTACTTC. This translates into CASSNSHEQYF.

The chain is built from TRBV19 and TRBJ1-5; 7 bases line up with TRBD1. Germline values: CDR1 LNHDA, CDR2 SQIVND (reference sequence). V trimming: 7 bases; J trimming: 3 bases; junction bases outside the gene matches: 12. This CDR3 is built from 16 residues. For the CDR3, the DNA is TGTGCCAGTACCCCCCCGAAGGGACAGTCCAATCAGCCCCAGCATTTT. Protein sequence: CASTPPKGQSNQPQHF.

This clone has more than one count but fewer than ten. V gene TRBV25-1 combines with J gene TRBJ2-3, with 8 positions matching TRBD2. V lost 3 bases and J lost 1; bases outside the gene matches: 6. Per the germline V gene, CDR1 is MGHDK and CDR2 is SYGVNS. The CDR3 runs to 16 residues. This CDR3 reads CASSDLAGTRTDTQYF. For the CDR3, the DNA is TGTGCCAGCAGTGATTTAGCGGGGACGCGCACAGATACGCAGTATTTT.